The 14 T cell receptor beta chains below were found in one sample sequenced in a study of OX40 agonist ivuxolimab in advanced cancers. This table comes from immunoSEQ multiplex PCR, and its TCRdb copy is limited to in-frame clones, with some not included. The sample holds tens of thousands of clones, 88% seen once. Source: CD4+ or CD8+ T cells sorted from blood, taken in a trial of the OX40 agonist ivuxolimab. The receptors shown here come from an adult with an advanced solid tumor such as melanoma, head and neck, liver or kidney cancer.

V and J are TRBV10-3 and TRBJ2-1; TRBD2 aligns across 12 bases. Germline V gene sequence: CDR1 ENHRY, CDR2 SYGVKD. V lost 4 bases and J lost 4; bases outside the gene matches: 2. CDR3 length: 15 residues. The CDR3 here is CAISVTSGGYNEQFF. CDR3 sequence (DNA): TGTGCCATCAGTGTTACTAGCGGGGGGTACAATGAGCAGTTCTTC.

The genes are TRBV10-2 and TRBJ2-5; 9 bases align to TRBD1. CDR1 is WSHSY and CDR2 is SAAADI in the germline V gene. The V and J ends lost 6 bases and 5 bases, in that order; junction bases with no gene match: 4. The CDR3 covers 13 residues. In nucleotides, the CDR3 is TGCGCCAGCAGGGACAGGGGAAAGGAGACCCAGTACTTC. It is translated as CASRDRGKETQYF.

The V and J genes are TRBV6-6 and TRBJ2-7; D remains unclear. In germline, CDR1 is MNHNY, CDR2 SVGAGI (reference sequence). The CDR3 contains 13 residues. V was pared by 2 bases and J by 2 bases, with 7 bases between. CDR3 sequence (DNA): TGTGCCAGCAGTTACCGCACCGCCTACGAGCAGTACTTC. It is translated as CASSYRTAYEQYF.

A single count supports this clone. The chain is built from TRBV7-9 and TRBJ2-7, with no clear D. Trimming left V 7 bases short and J 2 bases short, with 21 bases between. The germline V gene encodes CDR1 SEHNR and CDR2 FQNEAQ (reference sequence). This CDR3 has 16 residues. The CDR3 loop reads CASTIPDGSLAYEQYF. The CDR3 DNA is TGTGCCAGCACCATCCCGGATGGTAGCCTGGCCTACGAGCAGTACTTC.

The chain employs TRBV19 and TRBJ2-1; perhaps TRBD2 as D (5 bases). Germline values: CDR1 LNHDA, CDR2 SQIVND (reference sequence). This CDR3 is built from 15 residues. Trimming cost V 0 bases and J 0 bases, with 6 bases left between them. The chain's CDR3 is CASSIEGSSYNEQFF. As DNA, the CDR3 is TGTGCCAGTAGTATAGAAGGGAGCTCCTACAATGAGCAGTTCTTC.

The chain is built from TRBV7-9 and TRBJ2-7; D is tentatively TRBD1 or TRBD2 (5 bases each). CDR1 is SEHNR and CDR2 is FQNEAQ in the germline V gene (reference sequence). There are 14 residues in the CDR3. Trimming took 0 bases from V and 3 from J, leaving 9 bases between them. The CDR3 loop reads CASSLAAGSYEQYF. CDR3 sequence (DNA): TGTGCCAGCAGCTTAGCGGCAGGGAGCTACGAGCAGTACTTC. Full variable domain (remainder filled in from reference TRBV7-9 and TRBJ2-7): DTGVSQNPRHKITKRGQNVTFRCDPISEHNRLYWYRQTLGQGPEFLTYFQNEAQLEKSRLLSDRFSAERPKGSFSTLEIQRTEQGDSAMYLCASSLAAGSYEQYFGPGTRLTVT.

This chain connects TRBV27 to TRBJ1-3, with D uncertain. V lost 0 bases, J lost 0 bases, and 6 bases lay in between. The CDR3 spans 15 residues. From germline, CDR1 is MNHEY and CDR2 SMNVEV (reference sequence). The CDR3 DNA reads TGTGCCAGCAGTTTATCGGGCCTCTCTGGAAACACCATATATTTT. Encoded protein: CASSLSGLSGNTIYF.

The chain combines TRBV5-1 with TRBJ2-3; D is possibly TRBD2 (6 bases). The CDR3 has 14 residues. The germline gives CDR1 SGHRS, CDR2 YFSETQ. The V and J ends lost 3 bases and 0 bases respectively, with 8 bases between them. The CDR3 DNA reads TGCGCCAGCAGCTGGGGGGATAGCACAGATACGCAGTATTTT. It specifies CASSWGDSTDTQYF.

V is TRBV10-3 and J is TRBJ2-7; 7 bases agree with TRBD1. This CDR3 region has 15 residues. The germline CDR1 and CDR2 sequences are ENHRY and SYGVKD. V gave up 8 bases and J gave up 0 bases; unmatched junction bases: 10. CDR3 DNA sequence: TGTGCCATCGCACGGGACAGCGACCACTCCTACGAGCAGTACTTC. Translated: CAIARDSDHSYEQYF.

The V call is TRBV6-5, the J call TRBJ2-7; no firm D call. Germline values: CDR1 MNHEY, CDR2 SVGAGI. With 6 bases removed from V and 0 bases from J, the gap between germline ends came to 9 bases. CDR3 length: 13 amino acids. CDR3: CASRLLDSYEQYF. For the CDR3, the DNA is TGTGCCAGCAGGCTGTTAGACTCCTACGAGCAGTACTTC.

The V and J genes are TRBV18 and TRBJ2-3; the match to TRBD1 covers 10 bases. This CDR3 region has 16 residues. V shed 3 bases, J shed 1 base, and the junction held 4 bases outside the gene matches. Germline V gene sequence: CDR1 KGHSH, CDR2 LQKENI. In DNA, the CDR3 is TGTGCCAGCTCACCCCGTGGGACAGGGGGCACAGATACGCAGTATTTT. Translated: CASSPRGTGGTDTQYF.

The rearrangement uses TRBV5-1 and TRBJ2-1; weak D call: TRBD1 (6 bases). The CDR3 sequence is 16 residues long. Trimming took 4 bases from V and 6 from J, leaving 20 bases between them. In germline, CDR1 is SGHRS, CDR2 YFSETQ. The DNA of the CDR3 is TGCGCCAGCAGCGAACCCGCTACAGGGAAGGGCAATGAGCAGTTCTTC. Amino acid sequence: CASSEPATGKGNEQFF.

The chain employs TRBV2 and TRBJ1-1, with D perhaps matching TRBD1 (6 bases). The CDR3 contains 15 residues. Germline V CDR1 and CDR2: SNHLY, FYNNEI. Between the trimmed V and J ends, which lost 5 bases and 4 bases, there was a span of 17 bases. CDR3 sequence: CASSWSGGGGTEAFF. The CDR3 DNA sequence: TGTGCCAGCAGTTGGAGTGGAGGGGGTGGCACTGAAGCTTTCTTT.

The chain is built from TRBV29-1 and TRBJ2-7, with 7 bases aligning to TRBD1. J was trimmed by 2 bases and V by 7 bases; bases with no gene match: 23. The V gene's germline CDR1 is SQVTM and CDR2 ANQGSEA. The CDR3 contains 18 residues. CDR3 loop: CSARSGTVGARDPYEQYF. The CDR3 DNA is TGCAGCGCCCGATCCGGGACAGTGGGGGCCAGGGATCCCTACGAGCAGTACTTC.